This is a list of T cell receptor beta chains from one sample in a study of OX40 agonist ivuxolimab in advanced cancers. Some clones are missing from TCRdb's copy, which holds only in-frame ones; the method was immunoSEQ multiplex PCR. The table records fewer than 95,000 clones, 75% to 90% of them present only once. This specimen consisted of CD4+ or CD8+ T cells sorted from blood, obtained in a trial of the OX40 agonist ivuxolimab. The receptor source for this set is an adult with an advanced solid tumor such as melanoma, head and neck, liver or kidney cancer. The CDR3 runs from the conserved cysteine through the conserved F or W. D genes are given only for firm matches. Clone size is given for some rows only: seen once, a few or many times, or a class if the clone is expanded.

>-|TRBV7-9|-|TRBJ1-1
CASSPRPDGEAFF
TGTGCCAGCAGCCCCAGGCCGGACGGTGAAGCTTTCTTT
>-|TRBV7-6|-|TRBJ2-1
CASSLEGRSYNEQFF
TGTGCCAGCAGCTTAGAGGGCCGGTCCTACAATGAGCAGTTCTTC
>-|TRBV10-1|-|TRBJ1-1
CASSESRGRTEAFF
TGCGCCAGCAGTGAGTCCCGGGGACGGACTGAAGCTTTCTTT
>-|TRBV5-4|-|TRBJ2-3
CASSFGRTDTQYF
TGTGCCAGCAGCTTCGGTCGCACAGATACGCAGTATTTT
>-|TRBV9|-|TRBJ2-2
CASSVDFHTGELFF
TGTGCCAGCAGCGTAGACTTCCACACCGGGGAGCTGTTTTTT
>once|TRBV27|-|TRBJ2-1
CATNTTGAGANEQFF
TGTGCCACCAATACTACCGGGGCGGGGGCCAATGAGCAGTTCTTC
>many|TRBV6-1|-|TRBJ1-3
CASPADSAAIYTIYF
TGTGCCAGCCCCGCGGACAGCGCGGCGATTTACACCATATATTTT
>once|TRBV7-9|-|TRBJ1-1
CASIWGGGTEAFF
TGTGCCAGCATCTGGGGGGGAGGGACTGAAGCTTTCTTT
>-|TRBV7-2|-|TRBJ1-2
CASRFNQPSTNYGYTF
TGTGCCAGCAGATTCAACCAGCCAAGTACTAACTATGGCTACACCTTC
>once|TRBV4-1|-|TRBJ2-3
CASSHEDVGDTQYF
TGCGCCAGCAGCCATGAAGATGTTGGAGATACGCAGTATTTT
>-|TRBV29-1|TRBD2|TRBJ2-1
CGVEGRALAGGGGYSYNGQFF
TGCGGCGTTGAAGGGAGGGCGCTAGCGGGAGGAGGTGGATACTCCTACAATGGGCAGTTCTTC
>-|TRBV19|-|TRBJ2-2
CASSRGAGTGELFF
TGTGCCAGTTCAAGGGGGGCAGGCACCGGGGAGCTGTTTTTT
>-|TRBV30|-|TRBJ2-7
CAWGTGTVSYEQYF
TGTGCCTGGGGAACCGGGACGGTCTCCTACGAGCAGTACTTC
>once|TRBV15|-|TRBJ2-5
CATSRVTTRETQYF
TGTGCCACCAGCAGAGTGACTACAAGAGAGACCCAGTACTTC
>-|TRBV6-1|-|TRBJ2-3
CASSESPYVTDTQYF
TGTGCCAGCAGTGAATCCCCGTACGTCACAGATACGCAGTATTTT
>-|TRBV18|-|TRBJ1-4
CASSPGIGHEKLFF
TGTGCCAGCTCACCAGGGATTGGGCATGAAAAACTGTTTTTT
>-|TRBV30|-|TRBJ1-2
CAWSVSVADYGYTF
TGTGCCTGGAGTGTATCGGTGGCGGACTATGGCTACACCTTC
>once|TRBV11-1|TRBD1|TRBJ2-7
CASSRSTGEAGEQYF
TGTGCCAGCAGCCGATCGACAGGGGAGGCGGGCGAGCAGTACTTC
>-|TRBV4-1|-|TRBJ1-3
CASSQDGQVGNTIYF
TGCGCCAGCAGCCAAGATGGTCAAGTGGGAAACACCATATATTTT
>-|TRBV18|-|TRBJ2-7
CASSPPDYYEQYF
TGTGCCAGCTCACCACCCGACTACTACGAGCAGTACTTC
>-|TRBV11-2|TRBD2|TRBJ2-7
CASSPNPPGGGEKQYF
TGTGCCAGCAGCCCCAACCCCCCGGGAGGGGGAGAAAAGCAGTACTTC
>-|TRBV14|-|TRBJ1-5
CASSPEEPQHF
TGTGCCAGCAGCCCCGAGGAGCCCCAGCATTTT
>-|TRBV7-6|-|TRBJ2-3
CASRLVANTDTQYF
TGTGCCAGCAGACTAGTCGCGAACACAGATACGCAGTATTTT
>-|TRBV7-2|-|TRBJ2-7
CASSLYERLYEQYF
TGTGCCAGCAGCTTATATGAGAGGCTCTACGAGCAGTACTTC
>-|TRBV5-1|-|TRBJ2-7
CASSARTATYEQYF
TGCGCCAGCAGCGCTAGGACTGCCACCTACGAGCAGTACTTC
>-|TRBV5-4|TRBD2|TRBJ2-1
CASRRGLADNEQFF
TGTGCCAGCAGACGAGGACTAGCGGACAATGAGCAGTTCTTC
>-|TRBV14|TRBD2|TRBJ2-1
CASSPRPTSLTYNEQFF
TGTGCCAGCAGCCCCCGTCCGACTAGCCTCACCTACAATGAGCAGTTCTTC
>-|TRBV29-1|-|TRBJ1-4
CSVEEGEGEKLFF
TGCAGCGTTGAAGAGGGGGAAGGAGAAAAACTGTTTTTT
>-|TRBV7-2|-|TRBJ2-1
CASSLLADPSYNEQFF
TGTGCCAGCAGCTTATTAGCGGACCCCTCCTACAATGAGCAGTTCTTC
>-|TRBV5-1|-|TRBJ2-7
CASSFGYEQYF
TGCGCCAGCAGCTTTGGTTACGAGCAGTACTTC
>-|TRBV11-2|-|TRBJ2-5
CASSFTAQETQYF
TGTGCCAGCAGCTTCACAGCCCAAGAGACCCAGTACTTC
>-|TRBV9|-|TRBJ2-1
CASSGSVSYNEQFF
TGTGCCAGCAGCGGTTCGGTTAGCTACAATGAGCAGTTCTTC
>-|TRBV6-6|-|TRBJ2-1
CAALSGSYNEQFF
TGTGCCGCACTGAGCGGCTCCTACAATGAGCAGTTCTTC
>once|TRBV6-6|-|TRBJ1-5
CASTYLRGNQPQHF
TGTGCCAGCACCTACTTAAGGGGCAATCAGCCCCAGCATTTT
>-|TRBV19|-|TRBJ2-7
CASSMGVYEQYF
TGTGCCAGTAGTATGGGAGTCTACGAGCAGTACTTC
>-|TRBV27|-|TRBJ2-2
CASSLGPGELFF
TGTGCCAGCAGTTTGGGCCCCGGGGAGCTGTTTTTT
>-|TRBV9|-|TRBJ1-1
CASSVGGGVTEAFF
TGTGCCAGCAGCGTTGGAGGAGGGGTCACTGAAGCTTTCTTT
>-|TRBV19|-|TRBJ2-5
CASSIKDREGETQYF
TGTGCCAGTAGTATTAAAGACAGGGAGGGAGAGACCCAGTACTTC
>-|TRBV27|-|TRBJ1-2
CASALHRSAGGVGHGYTF
TGTGCCAGCGCCCTACACAGGTCAGCGGGGGGCGTGGGCCATGGCTACACCTTC
>-|TRBV7-8|TRBD2|TRBJ2-7
CASSARTSGNEQYF
TGTGCCAGCAGCGCTCGGACTAGCGGGAACGAGCAGTACTTC
>-|TRBV11-3|-|TRBJ2-1
CASSLEGRSPVDEQFF
TGTGCCAGCAGCTTAGAGGGCAGGTCGCCAGTAGATGAGCAGTTCTTC
>-|TRBV29-1|-|TRBJ2-7
CSVEDGARSSYEQYF
TGCAGCGTTGAAGATGGCGCCAGAAGCTCCTACGAGCAGTACTTC
>few|TRBV7-9|TRBD2|TRBJ2-7
CASTSSVASGSYEQYF
TGTGCCAGCACCTCCTCGGTGGCTAGCGGGAGCTACGAGCAGTACTTC
>-|TRBV7-3|-|TRBJ2-6
CASSPTVVGANVLTF
TGTGCCAGCAGCCCTACAGTTGTTGGGGCCAACGTCCTGACTTTC
>-|TRBV14|-|TRBJ2-5
CASSLALAQETQYF
TGTGCCAGCAGCTTGGCCCTAGCGCAAGAGACCCAGTACTTC
>-|TRBV7-9|TRBD2|TRBJ2-2
CASSSGLAGHTGELFF
TGTGCCAGCAGCTCGGGACTAGCGGGACACACCGGGGAGCTGTTTTTT
>-|TRBV28|TRBD1|TRBJ2-7
CATDRVHEQYF
TGTGCCACCGACAGGGTCCACGAGCAGTACTTC